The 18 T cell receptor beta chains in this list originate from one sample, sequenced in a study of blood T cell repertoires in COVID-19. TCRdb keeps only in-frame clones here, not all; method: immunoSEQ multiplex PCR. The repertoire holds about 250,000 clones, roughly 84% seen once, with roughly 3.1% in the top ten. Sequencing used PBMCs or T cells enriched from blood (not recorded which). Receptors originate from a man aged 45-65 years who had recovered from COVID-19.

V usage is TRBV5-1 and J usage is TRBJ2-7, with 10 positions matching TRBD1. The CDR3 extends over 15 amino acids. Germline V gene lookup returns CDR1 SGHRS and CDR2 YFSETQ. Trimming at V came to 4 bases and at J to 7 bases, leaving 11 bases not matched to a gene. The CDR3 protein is CASSTQGTGAGEQYF. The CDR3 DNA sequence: TGCGCCAGCAGCACGCAAGGGACAGGGGCGGGAGAGCAGTACTTC.

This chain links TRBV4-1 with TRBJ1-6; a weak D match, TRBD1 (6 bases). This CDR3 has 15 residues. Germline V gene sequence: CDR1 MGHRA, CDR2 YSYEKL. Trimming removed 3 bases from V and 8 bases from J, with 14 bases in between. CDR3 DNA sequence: TGCGCCAGCAGCCATGAGGCGACAGGTTATTCACCCCTCCACTTT. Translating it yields CASSHEATGYSPLHF.

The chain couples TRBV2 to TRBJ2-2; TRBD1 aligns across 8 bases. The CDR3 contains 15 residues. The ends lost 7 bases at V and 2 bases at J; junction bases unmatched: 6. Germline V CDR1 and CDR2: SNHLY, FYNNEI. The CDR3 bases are TGTGCCAGCAAAGGACAGGGTCTTAACACCGGGGAGCTGTTTTTT. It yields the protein CASKGQGLNTGELFF.

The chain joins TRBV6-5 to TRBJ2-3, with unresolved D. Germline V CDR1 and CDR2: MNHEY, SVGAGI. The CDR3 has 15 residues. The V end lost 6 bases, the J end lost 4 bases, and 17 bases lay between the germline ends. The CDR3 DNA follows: TGTGCCAGCAGAGGTGACCCATATCGGGCAGATACGCAGTATTTT. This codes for CASRGDPYRADTQYF.

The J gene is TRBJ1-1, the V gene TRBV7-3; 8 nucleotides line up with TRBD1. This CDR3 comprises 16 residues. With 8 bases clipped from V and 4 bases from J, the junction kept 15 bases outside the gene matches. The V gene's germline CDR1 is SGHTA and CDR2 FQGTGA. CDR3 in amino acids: CASFKNPGQGFTEAFF. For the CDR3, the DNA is TGTGCCAGCTTCAAGAACCCCGGACAGGGATTCACTGAAGCTTTCTTT.

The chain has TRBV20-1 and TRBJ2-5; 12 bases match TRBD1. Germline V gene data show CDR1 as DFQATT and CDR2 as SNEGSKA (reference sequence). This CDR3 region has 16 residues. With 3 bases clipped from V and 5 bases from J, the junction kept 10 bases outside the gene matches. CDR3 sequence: CSASSLRDRGQETQYF. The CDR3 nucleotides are TGCAGTGCTAGTAGCTTAAGGGACAGGGGGCAGGAGACCCAGTACTTC.

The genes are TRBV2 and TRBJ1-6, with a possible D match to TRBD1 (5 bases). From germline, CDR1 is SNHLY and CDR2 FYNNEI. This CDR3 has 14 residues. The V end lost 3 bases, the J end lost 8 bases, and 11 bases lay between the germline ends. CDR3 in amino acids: CASSDQGLDSPLHF. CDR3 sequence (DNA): TGTGCCAGCAGTGATCAGGGACTGGATTCACCCCTCCACTTT.

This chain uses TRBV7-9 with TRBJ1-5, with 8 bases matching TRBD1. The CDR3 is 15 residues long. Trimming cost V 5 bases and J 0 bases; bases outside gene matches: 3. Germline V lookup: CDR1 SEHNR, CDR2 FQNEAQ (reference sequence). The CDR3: CASSGGQGSNQPQHF. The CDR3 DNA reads TGTGCCAGCAGCGGCGGACAGGGTAGCAATCAGCCCCAGCATTTT.

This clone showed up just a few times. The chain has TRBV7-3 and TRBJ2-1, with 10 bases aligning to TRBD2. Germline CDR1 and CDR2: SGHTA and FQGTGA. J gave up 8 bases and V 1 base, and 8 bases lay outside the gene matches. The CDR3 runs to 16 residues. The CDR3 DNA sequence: TGTGCCAGCAGCTTAAGGGGGCTAGCGGGAGTCCATGAGCAGTTCTTC. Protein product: CASSLRGLAGVHEQFF.

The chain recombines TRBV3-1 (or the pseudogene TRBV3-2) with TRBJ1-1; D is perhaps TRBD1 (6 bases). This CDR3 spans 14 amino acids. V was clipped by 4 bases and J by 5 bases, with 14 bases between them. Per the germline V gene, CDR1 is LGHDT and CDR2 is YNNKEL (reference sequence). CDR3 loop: CASSPQDSVTEAFF. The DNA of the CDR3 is TGTGCCAGCAGCCCCCAGGACAGCGTAACTGAAGCTTTCTTT.

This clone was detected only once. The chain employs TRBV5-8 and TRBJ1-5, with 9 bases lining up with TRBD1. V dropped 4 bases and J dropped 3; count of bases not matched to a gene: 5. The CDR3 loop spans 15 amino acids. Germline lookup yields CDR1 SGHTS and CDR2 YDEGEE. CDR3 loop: CASSTDRGDNQPQHF. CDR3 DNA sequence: TGTGCCAGCAGCACGGACAGGGGCGACAATCAGCCCCAGCATTTT. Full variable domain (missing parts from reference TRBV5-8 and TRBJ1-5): EAGVTQSPTHLIKTRGQQATLRCSPISGHTSVYWYQQALGLGLQFLLWYDEGEERNRGNFPPRFSGRQFPNYSSELNVNALELEDSALYLCASSTDRGDNQPQHFGDGTRLSIL.

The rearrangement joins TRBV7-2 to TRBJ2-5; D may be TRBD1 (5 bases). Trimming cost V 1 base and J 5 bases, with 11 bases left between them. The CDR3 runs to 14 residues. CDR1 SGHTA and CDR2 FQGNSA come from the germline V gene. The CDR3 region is CASSLVRVDETQYF. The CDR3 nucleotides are TGTGCCAGCAGCTTAGTCAGGGTAGATGAGACCCAGTACTTC.

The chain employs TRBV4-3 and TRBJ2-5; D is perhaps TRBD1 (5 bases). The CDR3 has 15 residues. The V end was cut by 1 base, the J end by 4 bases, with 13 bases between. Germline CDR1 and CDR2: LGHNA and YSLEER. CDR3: CASSQVPRAGETQYF. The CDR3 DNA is TGCGCCAGCAGCCAAGTCCCCAGGGCCGGAGAGACCCAGTACTTC.

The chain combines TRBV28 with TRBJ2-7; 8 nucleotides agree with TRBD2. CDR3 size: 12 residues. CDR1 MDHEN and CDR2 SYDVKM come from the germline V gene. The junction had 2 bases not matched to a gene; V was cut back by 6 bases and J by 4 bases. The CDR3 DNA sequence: TGTGCCAGCAGGGGACTAGTATACGAGCAGTACTTC. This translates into CASRGLVYEQYF.

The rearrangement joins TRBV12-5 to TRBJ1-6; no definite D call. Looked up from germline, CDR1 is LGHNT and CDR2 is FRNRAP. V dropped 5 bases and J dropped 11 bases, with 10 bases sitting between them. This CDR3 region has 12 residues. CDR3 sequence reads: CASGPRDAPLHF. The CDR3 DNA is TGTGCTAGTGGTCCCCGGGATGCACCCCTCCACTTT.

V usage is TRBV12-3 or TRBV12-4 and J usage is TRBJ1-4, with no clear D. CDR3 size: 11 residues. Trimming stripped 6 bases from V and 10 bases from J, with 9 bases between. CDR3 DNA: TGTGCCAGCAGCTTTTCCGGAAAACTGTTTTTT. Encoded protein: CASSFSGKLFF.

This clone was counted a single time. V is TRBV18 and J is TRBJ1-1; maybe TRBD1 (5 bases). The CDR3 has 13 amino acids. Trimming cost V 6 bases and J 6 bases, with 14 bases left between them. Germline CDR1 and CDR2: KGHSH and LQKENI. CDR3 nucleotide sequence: TGTGCCAGCTCGGGGCGTACGGAACCTGAAGCTTTCTTT. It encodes CASSGRTEPEAFF. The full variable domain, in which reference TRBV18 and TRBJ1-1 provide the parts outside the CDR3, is NAGVMQNPRHLVRRRGQEARLRCSPMKGHSHVYWYRQLPEEGLKFMVYLQKENIIDESGMPKERFSAEFPKEGPSILRIQQVVRGDSAAYFCASSGRTEPEAFFGQGTRLTVV.

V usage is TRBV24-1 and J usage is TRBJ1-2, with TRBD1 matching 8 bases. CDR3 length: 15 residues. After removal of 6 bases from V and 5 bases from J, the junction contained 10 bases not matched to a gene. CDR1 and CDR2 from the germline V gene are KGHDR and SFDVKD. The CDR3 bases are TGTGCCACCAGTACCCCCGGACAGGGCTTGTATGGCTACACCTTC. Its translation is CATSTPGQGLYGYTF.